These 6 T cell receptor beta chains share one sample of origin, sequenced in a study of molecular identifiers for immune sequencing clone quantification. TCRdb independently ran MiXCR on the PCR reads; one entry per CDR3 protein. The sample lists approximately 550,000 distinct CDR3 sequences; about 25% were seen once. Sequenced: naive CD8+ T cells from blood, with Jurkat cell RNA spiked in. Described subset: FACS-sorted CD8+CD4-CCR7+CD45RA+ naive T cells. These receptors all come from a human donor in good health. Some libraries in this study had Jurkat cell RNA spiked in.

This clonotype showed up many times. This chain uses TRBV7-9 with TRBJ1-1, with TRBD1 as a possible D gene (5 bases). Per germline, CDR1 SEHNR and CDR2 FQNEAQ (reference sequence). The CDR3 is 15 amino acids. Trimming stripped 2 bases from V and 1 base from J, with 11 bases between. CDR3 DNA: TGTGCCAGCAGCTTATTAGATGGGACGAACACTGAAGCTTTCTTT. Translated: CASSLLDGTNTEAFF. Full variable domain (remainder filled in from reference TRBV7-9 and TRBJ1-1): DTGVSQNPRHKITKRGQNVTFRCDPISEHNRLYWYRQTLGQGPEFLTYFQNEAQLEKSRLLSDRFSAERPKGSFSTLEIQRTEQGDSAMYLCASSLLDGTNTEAFFGQGTRLTVV.

Turning to this clonotype: A much more abundant neighbour one base away suggests this may be a read error. The V gene is TRBV7-9, the J gene TRBJ2-4; D is tentatively TRBD1 or TRBD2 (5 bases each). The CDR3 has 19 amino acids. Trimming took 3 bases from V and 4 from J, leaving 25 bases between them. Germline CDR1 SEHNR, CDR2 FQNEAQ (reference sequence). The CDR3 region is CASSLGKFSFVGEKNIQYF. The CDR3 region has the DNA TGTGCCAGCAGCTTGGGGAAATTCTCCTTCGTGGGGGAGAAAAACATTCAGTACTTC. Looking up the rest from reference TRBV7-9 and TRBJ2-4 gives the full variable domain: DTGVSQNPRHKITKRGQNVTFRCDPISEHNRLYWYRQTLGQGPEFLTYFQNEAQLEKSRLLSDRFSAERPKGSFSTLEIQRTEQGDSAMYLCASSLGKFSFVGEKNIQYFGAGTRLSVL.

The chain combines TRBV4-1 with TRBJ2-7, with D perhaps matching TRBD2 (5 bases). In germline, CDR1 is MGHRA, CDR2 YSYEKL. V lost 3 bases and J 2 bases, leaving 11 bases between the germline ends. CDR3 length equals 14 residues. DNA for the CDR3: TGCGCCAGCAGCCATAGAGCGGACCCCTACGAGCAGTACTTC. This translates into CASSHRADPYEQYF.

A note on this clonotype: This may arise from a read error, as a much more abundant clone is one base away. The chain recombines TRBV28 with TRBJ2-7; TRBD1 is a possible D gene (5 bases). V was pared by 9 bases and J by 7 bases, with 22 bases between. Germline assignment: CDR1 MDHEN and CDR2 SYDVKM. The CDR3 totals 14 residues. The CDR3, as DNA: TGTGCCAGAAGCCCCAGGGTTGTTGTAGGGGAGCAGTACTTC. Its translation is CARSPRVVVGEQYF.

There are a few counts of this clonotype. This chain links TRBV20-1 with TRBJ1-5, with a weak D call TRBD1 (6 bases). The CDR3 consists of 16 residues. Trimming shortened V by 3 bases and J by 0 bases, and 15 bases separated the two germline ends. CDR1 and CDR2 from the germline V gene are DFQATT and SNEGSKA (reference sequence). The CDR3 region is CSASRDRSSSNQPQHF. The CDR3 region has the DNA TGCAGTGCTAGCCGAGACAGGAGTTCTAGCAATCAGCCCCAGCATTTT.

This chain links TRBV10-3 with TRBJ2-3, with 9 bases lining up with TRBD2. The germline V gene has CDR1 ENHRY and CDR2 SYGVKD. The CDR3 totals 17 residues. V gave up 3 bases and J gave up 4 bases; unmatched junction bases: 11. Here the CDR3 reads CAISDRLAGNPADTQYF. The CDR3 region has the DNA TGTGCCATCAGTGACAGGCTAGCGGGGAATCCAGCAGATACGCAGTATTTT.